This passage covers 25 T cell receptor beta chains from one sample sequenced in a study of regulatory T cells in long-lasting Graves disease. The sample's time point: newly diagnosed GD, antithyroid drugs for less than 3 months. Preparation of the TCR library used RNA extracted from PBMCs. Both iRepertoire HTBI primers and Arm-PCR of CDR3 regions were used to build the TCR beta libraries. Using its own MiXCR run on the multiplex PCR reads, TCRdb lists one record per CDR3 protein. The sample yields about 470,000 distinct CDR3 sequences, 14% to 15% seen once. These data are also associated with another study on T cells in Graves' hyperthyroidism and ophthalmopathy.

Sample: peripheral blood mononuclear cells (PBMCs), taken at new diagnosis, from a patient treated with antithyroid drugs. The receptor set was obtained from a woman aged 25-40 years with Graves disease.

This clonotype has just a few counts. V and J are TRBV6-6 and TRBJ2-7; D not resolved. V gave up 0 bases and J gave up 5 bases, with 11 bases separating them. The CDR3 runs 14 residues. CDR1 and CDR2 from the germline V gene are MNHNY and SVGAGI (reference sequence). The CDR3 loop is CASSYSRTSHEQYF. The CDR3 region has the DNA TGTGCCAGCAGTTACTCGAGAACTTCACACGAGCAGTACTTC.

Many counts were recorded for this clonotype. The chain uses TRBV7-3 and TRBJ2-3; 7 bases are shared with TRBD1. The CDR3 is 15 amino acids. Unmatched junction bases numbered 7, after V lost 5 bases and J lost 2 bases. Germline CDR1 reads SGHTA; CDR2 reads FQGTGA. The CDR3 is CASSTRTGTTDTQYF. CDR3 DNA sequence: TGTGCCAGCAGCACTAGGACAGGAACCACAGATACGCAGTATTTT.

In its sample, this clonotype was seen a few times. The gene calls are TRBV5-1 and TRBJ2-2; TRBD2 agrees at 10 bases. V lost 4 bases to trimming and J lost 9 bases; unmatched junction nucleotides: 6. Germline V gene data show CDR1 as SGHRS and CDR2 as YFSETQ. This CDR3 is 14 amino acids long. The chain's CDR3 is CASSNSGRARELFF. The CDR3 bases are TGCGCCAGCAGCAACAGCGGGAGGGCCCGGGAGCTGTTTTTT.

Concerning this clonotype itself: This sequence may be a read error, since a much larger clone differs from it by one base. CDR3 amino acids: CASSLAASGNSEQFF. The CDR3 bases are TGTGCCAGCAGTTTAGCGGCTAGCGGGAACAGTGAGCAGTTCTTC. The V gene is TRBV12-3 or TRBV12-4, the J gene TRBJ2-1, with 9 bases that match TRBD2. V was clipped by 0 bases and J by 9 bases; unmatched bases: 6. This CDR3 comprises 15 residues.

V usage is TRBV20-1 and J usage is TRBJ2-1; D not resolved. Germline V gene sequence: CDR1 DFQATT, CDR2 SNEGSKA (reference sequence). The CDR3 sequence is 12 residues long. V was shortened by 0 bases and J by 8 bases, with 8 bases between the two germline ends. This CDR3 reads CSAREEAYEQFF. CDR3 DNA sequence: TGCAGTGCTAGAGAGGAAGCTTATGAGCAGTTCTTC.

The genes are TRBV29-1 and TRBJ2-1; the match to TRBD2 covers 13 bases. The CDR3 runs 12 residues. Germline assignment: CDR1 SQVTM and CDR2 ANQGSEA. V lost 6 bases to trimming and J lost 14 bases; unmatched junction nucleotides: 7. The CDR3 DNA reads TGCAGCGTCTTAGGACTAGCGGGAGAAGAGTTCTTC. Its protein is CSVLGLAGEEFF.

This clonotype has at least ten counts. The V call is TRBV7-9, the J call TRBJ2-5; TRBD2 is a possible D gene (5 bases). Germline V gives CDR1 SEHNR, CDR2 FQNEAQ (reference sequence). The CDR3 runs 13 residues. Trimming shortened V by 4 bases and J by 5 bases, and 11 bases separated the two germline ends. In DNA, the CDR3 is TGTGCCAGCAGCTATATTACGGGGGAGACCCAGTACTTC. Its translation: CASSYITGETQYF.

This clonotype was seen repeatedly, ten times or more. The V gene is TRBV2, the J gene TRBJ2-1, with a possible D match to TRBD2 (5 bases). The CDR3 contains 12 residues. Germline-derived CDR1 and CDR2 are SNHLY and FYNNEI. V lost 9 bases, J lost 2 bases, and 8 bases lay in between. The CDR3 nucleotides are TGTGCCAGTGCCGGGACCTACAATGAGCAGTTCTTC. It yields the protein CASAGTYNEQFF.

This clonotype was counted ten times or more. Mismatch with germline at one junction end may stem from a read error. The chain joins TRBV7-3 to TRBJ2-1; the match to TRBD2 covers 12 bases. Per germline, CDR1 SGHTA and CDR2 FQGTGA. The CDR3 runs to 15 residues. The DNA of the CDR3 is TGCGCCAGCAGCCCAAGGACTAGCGGGAACAATGAGCAGTTCTTC. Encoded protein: CASSPRTSGNNEQFF.

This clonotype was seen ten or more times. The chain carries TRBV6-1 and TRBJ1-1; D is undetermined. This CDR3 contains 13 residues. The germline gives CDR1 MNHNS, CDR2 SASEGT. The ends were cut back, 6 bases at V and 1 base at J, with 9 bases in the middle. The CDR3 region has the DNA TGTGCCAGCAGGAGGTACACGAACACTGAAGCTTTCTTT. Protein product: CASRRYTNTEAFF.

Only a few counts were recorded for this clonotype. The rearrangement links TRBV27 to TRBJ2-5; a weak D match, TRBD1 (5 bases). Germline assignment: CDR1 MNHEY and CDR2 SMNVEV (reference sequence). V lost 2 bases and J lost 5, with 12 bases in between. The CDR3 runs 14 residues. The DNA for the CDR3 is TGTGCCAGCAGTTTAGGGGCTCCCGGTGAGACCCAGTACTTC. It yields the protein CASSLGAPGETQYF.

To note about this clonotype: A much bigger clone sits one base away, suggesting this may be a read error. CDR3 amino acids: CAWSSWGGRDTEALF. CDR3 bases: TGTGCCTGGAGTTCTTGGGGGGGGCGGGATACTGAAGCTCTCTTT. The rearrangement joins TRBV30 to TRBJ1-1; D possibly corresponds to TRBD1 (6 bases). Germline CDR1 GTSNPN, CDR2 SVGIG (reference sequence). The CDR3 sequence is 15 residues long.

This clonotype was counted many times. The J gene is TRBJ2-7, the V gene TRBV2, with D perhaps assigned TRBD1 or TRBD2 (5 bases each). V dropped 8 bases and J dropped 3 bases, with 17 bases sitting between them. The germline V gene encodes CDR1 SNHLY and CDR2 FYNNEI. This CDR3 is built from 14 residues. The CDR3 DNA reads TGTGCCAGCTTGTATGGGACGGATTTCTACGAGCAGTACTTC. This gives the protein CASLYGTDFYEQYF.

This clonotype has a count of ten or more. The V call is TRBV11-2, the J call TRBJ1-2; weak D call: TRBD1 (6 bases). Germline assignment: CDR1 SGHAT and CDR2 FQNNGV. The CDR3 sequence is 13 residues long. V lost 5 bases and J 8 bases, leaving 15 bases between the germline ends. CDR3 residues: CASSLRTDGGYTF. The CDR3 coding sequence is TGTGCCAGCAGCCTTCGGACAGACGGCGGCTACACCTTC.

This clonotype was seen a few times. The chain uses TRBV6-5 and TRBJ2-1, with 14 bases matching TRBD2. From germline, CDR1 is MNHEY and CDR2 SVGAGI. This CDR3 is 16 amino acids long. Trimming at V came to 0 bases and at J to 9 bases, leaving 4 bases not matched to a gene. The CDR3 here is CASSYSGLAGVAEQFF. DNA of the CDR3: TGTGCCAGCAGTTACTCGGGACTAGCGGGAGTTGCTGAGCAGTTCTTC.

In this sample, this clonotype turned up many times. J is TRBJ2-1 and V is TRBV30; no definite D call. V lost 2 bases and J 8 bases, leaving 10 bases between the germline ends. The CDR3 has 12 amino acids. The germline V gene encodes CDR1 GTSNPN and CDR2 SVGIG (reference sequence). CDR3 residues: CAWSMARHEQFF. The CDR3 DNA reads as TGTGCCTGGAGTATGGCCCGCCATGAGCAGTTCTTC.

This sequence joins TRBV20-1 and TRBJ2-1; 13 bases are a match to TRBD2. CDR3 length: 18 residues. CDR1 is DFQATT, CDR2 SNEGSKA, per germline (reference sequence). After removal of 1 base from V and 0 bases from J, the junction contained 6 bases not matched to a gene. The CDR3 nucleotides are TGCAGTGCTAGAGCGGGACTAGCGGGAATTTACTCCTACAATGAGCAGTTCTTC. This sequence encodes CSARAGLAGIYSYNEQFF.

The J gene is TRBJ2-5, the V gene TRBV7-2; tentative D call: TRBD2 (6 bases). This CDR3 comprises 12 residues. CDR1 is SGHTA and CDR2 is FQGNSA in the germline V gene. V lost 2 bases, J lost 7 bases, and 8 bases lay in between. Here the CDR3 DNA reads TGTGCCAGCAGCTTAAACGGGAGGACCCAGTACTTC. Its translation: CASSLNGRTQYF.

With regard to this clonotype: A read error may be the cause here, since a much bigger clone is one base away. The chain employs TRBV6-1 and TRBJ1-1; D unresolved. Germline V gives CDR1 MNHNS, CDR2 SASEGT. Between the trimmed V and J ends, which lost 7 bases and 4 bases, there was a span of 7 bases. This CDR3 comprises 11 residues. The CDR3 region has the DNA TGTGCCAGCATAAAAGGCACTGAAGCTTTCTTT. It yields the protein CASIKGTEAFF.

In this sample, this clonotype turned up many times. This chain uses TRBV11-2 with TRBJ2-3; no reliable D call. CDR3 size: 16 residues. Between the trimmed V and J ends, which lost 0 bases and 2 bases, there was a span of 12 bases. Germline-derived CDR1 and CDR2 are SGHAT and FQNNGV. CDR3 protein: CASSLDPGLNTDTQYF. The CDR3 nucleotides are TGTGCCAGCAGCTTAGATCCCGGGCTAAACACAGATACGCAGTATTTT.

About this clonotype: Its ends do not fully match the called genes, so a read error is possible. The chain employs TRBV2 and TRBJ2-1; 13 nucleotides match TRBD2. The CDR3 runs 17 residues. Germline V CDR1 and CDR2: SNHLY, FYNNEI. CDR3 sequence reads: CASREGLAGVGSGEQFF. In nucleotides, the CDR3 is TGTGCCAGCAGAGAAGGACTAGCGGGAGTGGGGTCCGGTGAGCAGTTCTTC.

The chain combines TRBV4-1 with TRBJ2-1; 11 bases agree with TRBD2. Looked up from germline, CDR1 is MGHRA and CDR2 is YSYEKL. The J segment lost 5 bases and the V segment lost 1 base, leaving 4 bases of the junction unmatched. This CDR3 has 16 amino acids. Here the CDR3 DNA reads TGCGCCAGCAGCCAAGTGTTGGGACTAGCGGACAATGAGCAGTTCTTC. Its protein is CASSQVLGLADNEQFF.

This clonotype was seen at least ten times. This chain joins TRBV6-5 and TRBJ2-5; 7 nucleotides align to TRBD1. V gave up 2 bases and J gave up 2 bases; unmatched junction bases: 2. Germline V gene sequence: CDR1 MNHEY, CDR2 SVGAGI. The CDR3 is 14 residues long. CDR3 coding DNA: TGTGCCAGCAGTTACGGGACAGCTCAAGAGACCCAGTACTTC. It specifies CASSYGTAQETQYF.

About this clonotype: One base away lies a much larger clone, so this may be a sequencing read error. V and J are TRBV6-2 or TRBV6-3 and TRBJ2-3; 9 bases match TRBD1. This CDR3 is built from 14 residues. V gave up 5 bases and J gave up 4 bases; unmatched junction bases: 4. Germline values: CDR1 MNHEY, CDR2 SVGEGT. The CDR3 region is CASSKGQGADTQYF. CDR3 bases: TGTGCCAGCAGTAAGGGACAGGGAGCAGATACGCAGTATTTT.

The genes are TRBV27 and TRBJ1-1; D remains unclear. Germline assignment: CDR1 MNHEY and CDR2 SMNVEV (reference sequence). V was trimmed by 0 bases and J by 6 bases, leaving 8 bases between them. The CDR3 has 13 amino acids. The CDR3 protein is CASSLSGPAEAFF. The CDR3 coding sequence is TGTGCCAGCAGTTTATCAGGCCCGGCTGAAGCTTTCTTT.